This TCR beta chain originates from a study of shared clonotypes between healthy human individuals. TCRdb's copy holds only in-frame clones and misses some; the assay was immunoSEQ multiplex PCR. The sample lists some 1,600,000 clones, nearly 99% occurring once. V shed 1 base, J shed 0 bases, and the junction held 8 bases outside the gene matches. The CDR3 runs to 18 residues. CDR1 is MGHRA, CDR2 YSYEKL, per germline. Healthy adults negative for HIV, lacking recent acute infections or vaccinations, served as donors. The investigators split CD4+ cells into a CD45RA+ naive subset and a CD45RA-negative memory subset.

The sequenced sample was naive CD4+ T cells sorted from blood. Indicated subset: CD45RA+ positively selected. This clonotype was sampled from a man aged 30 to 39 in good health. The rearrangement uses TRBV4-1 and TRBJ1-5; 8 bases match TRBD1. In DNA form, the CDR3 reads TGCGCCAGCAGCCAAGCCCAGGGGGCTCCCCTTAGCAATCAGCCCCAGCATTTT. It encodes CASSQAQGAPLSNQPQHF.